This TCR beta chain was profiled in a study of shared clonotypes between healthy human individuals. The study, taken as a whole, reports: Against clonotypes common to all four donors, non-shared ones had lower generation probabilities.

Per germline, CDR1 MNHEY and CDR2 SVGAGI. The CDR3 is 15 amino acids. V dropped 0 bases and J dropped 7; count of bases not matched to a gene: 5. Nashville, Tennessee was home to all donors, who were Caucasian adults. The repertoire was sequenced with immunoSEQ multiplex PCR; TCRdb's copy has only in-frame clones and lacks some. The table lists roughly 1,600,000 clones, approximately 98.5% of them singletons. In this sample, this clone turned up once. Its antigen is not identified. Sample: naive CD4+ T cells sorted from blood. Described subset: CD45RA+ positively selected. The source is a man aged 25 to 40 in good health. This chain connects TRBV6-5 to TRBJ2-7, with TRBD2 identical over 11 bases. The CDR3 DNA reads as TGTGCCAGCAGTTACTCGGGACTAGCGGCACGAGAGCAGTACTTC. Its translation is CASSYSGLAAREQYF.